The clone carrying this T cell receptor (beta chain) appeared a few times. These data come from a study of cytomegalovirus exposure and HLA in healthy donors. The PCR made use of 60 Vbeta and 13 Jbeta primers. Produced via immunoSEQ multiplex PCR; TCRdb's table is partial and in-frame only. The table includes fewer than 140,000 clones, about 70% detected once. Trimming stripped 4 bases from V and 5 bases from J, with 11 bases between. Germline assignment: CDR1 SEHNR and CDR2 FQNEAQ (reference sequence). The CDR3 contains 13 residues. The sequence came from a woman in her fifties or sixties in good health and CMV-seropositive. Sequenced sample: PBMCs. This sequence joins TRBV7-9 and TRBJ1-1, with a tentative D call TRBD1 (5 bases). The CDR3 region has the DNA TGTGCCAGCAGCTCCCCAGGGTTAACTGAAGCTTTCTTT. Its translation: CASSSPGLTEAFF.